These T cell receptor beta chains were read from a single sample in a study of blood T cell repertoires in COVID-19. Produced via immunoSEQ multiplex PCR; TCRdb's table is partial and in-frame only. The table includes about 220,000 clones, about 82% detected once. Sequenced: peripheral blood. All receptors derive from a woman between 65 and 79 years old with COVID-19, enrolled during active disease. CDR3s include the opening cysteine and the closing phenylalanine or tryptophan. D genes are given only for firm matches. The size field is filled for only some rows; it gives once, few, many or a size class.

clone_size,d_call,j_call,v_call,cdr3_aa,cdr3_nt
NA,NA,TRBJ1-2,TRBV7-9,CASSLERKNNYGYTF,TGTGCCAGCAGCTTAGAGCGGAAGAATAACTATGGCTACACCTTC
few,NA,TRBJ1-1,TRBV29-1,CSASEANTEAFF,TGCAGCGCCTCAGAGGCAAACACTGAAGCTTTCTTT
NA,TRBD1,TRBJ1-5,TRBV10-3,CAISESGDRGTQPQHF,TGTGCCATCAGTGAGAGTGGGGACAGAGGGACTCAGCCCCAGCATTTT
NA,NA,TRBJ2-3,TRBV7-3,CASSPTTGPTDTQYF,TGTGCCAGCAGCCCAACTACGGGTCCGACAGATACGCAGTATTTT
NA,NA,TRBJ2-7,TRBV20-1,CRSRVRYEQYF,TGCAGATCCCGGGTTAGGTACGAGCAGTACTTC
NA,TRBD1,TRBJ1-5,TRBV5-6,CASSRGQGAQPQHF,TGTGCCAGCAGTCGAGGACAGGGTGCTCAGCCCCAGCATTTT
NA,TRBD1,TRBJ2-7,TRBV10-3,CAISDPPGQASYEQYF,TGTGCCATCAGTGACCCCCCGGGACAGGCCTCCTACGAGCAGTACTTC
NA,TRBD1,TRBJ1-1,TRBV4-3,CASSQDSQGVSEAFF,TGCGCCAGCAGCCAAGATTCCCAGGGGGTCTCTGAAGCTTTCTTT
few,NA,TRBJ1-1,TRBV6-2/TRBV6-3,CASSWQGATEAFF,TGTGCCAGCAGTTGGCAAGGGGCCACTGAAGCTTTCTTT
NA,NA,TRBJ2-7,TRBV15,CATSRGGERGYEQYF,TGTGCCACCAGCAGAGGGGGGGAAAGAGGCTACGAGCAGTACTTC
few,NA,TRBJ2-7,TRBV6-5,CASNLGEVDEQYF,TGTGCCAGCAACCTCGGGGAGGTGGACGAGCAGTACTTC
NA,TRBD1,TRBJ1-1,TRBV2,CASSETTGETEAFF,TGTGCCAGCAGTGAGACGACAGGGGAAACTGAAGCTTTCTTT
few,TRBD1,TRBJ2-7,TRBV27,CASSPEDKGQGYEQYF,TGTGCCAGCAGTCCAGAAGATAAGGGACAGGGCTACGAGCAGTACTTC
NA,NA,TRBJ1-5,TRBV4-2,CASSQESGNVQPQHF,TGTGCCAGCAGCCAAGAATCGGGGAATGTTCAGCCCCAGCATTTT
NA,NA,TRBJ1-1,TRBV11-3,CASSLGAGDEAFF,TGTGCCAGCAGCTTAGGGGCAGGGGATGAAGCTTTCTTT
NA,NA,TRBJ1-6,TRBV3-1/TRBV3-2,CASSQVIGGDNSPLHF,TGTGCCAGCAGCCAAGTTATTGGGGGCGATAATTCACCCCTCCACTTT
once,NA,TRBJ1-2,TRBV11-2,CASSLRQDPFSYGYTF,TGTGCCAGCAGCTTAAGACAAGATCCGTTCTCCTATGGCTACACCTTC
NA,NA,TRBJ1-2,TRBV7-9,CASSLAGGYTF,TGTGCCAGCAGCTTAGCGGGCGGCTACACCTTC
NA,NA,TRBJ2-1,TRBV6-2/TRBV6-3,CASSRIDSGQFF,TGTGCCAGCAGCCGGATCGATTCGGGGCAGTTCTTC
NA,NA,TRBJ1-2,TRBV2,CASSEAPSIALLYGYTF,TGTGCCAGCAGTGAAGCCCCCAGCATAGCCCTACTCTATGGCTACACCTTC
NA,TRBD1,TRBJ1-3,TRBV28,CASSLFSTGGLAGNTIYF,TGTGCCAGCAGTTTATTTTCTACAGGGGGTCTCGCTGGAAACACCATATATTTT
NA,NA,TRBJ1-2,TRBV4-3,CASSQLAHLNNYGYTF,TGCGCCAGCAGCCAATTGGCCCATCTCAATAACTATGGCTACACCTTC
NA,TRBD1,TRBJ2-7,TRBV6-5,CASSSIKGQGGEQYF,TGTGCCAGCAGCTCTATTAAGGGACAGGGCGGCGAGCAGTACTTC
NA,TRBD2,TRBJ2-3,TRBV6-6,CASSPSGTSGRMGTDTQYF,TGTGCCAGCAGTCCGTCCGGGACTAGCGGGAGAATGGGGACAGATACGCAGTATTTT
NA,TRBD2,TRBJ2-5,TRBV11-3,CASSLVGGQETQYF,TGTGCCAGCAGCTTAGTCGGGGGGCAAGAGACCCAGTACTTC
NA,TRBD2,TRBJ2-3,TRBV9,CASSLAGGTDTQYF,TGTGCCAGCAGCCTAGCGGGAGGGACAGATACGCAGTATTTT
NA,TRBD1,TRBJ2-3,TRBV5-1,CASSLGTATTDTQYF,TGCGCCAGCAGCCTCGGGACAGCTACCACAGATACGCAGTATTTT
NA,NA,TRBJ1-1,TRBV28,CASSLRTANTEAFF,TGTGCCAGCAGTCTCCGGACAGCGAACACTGAAGCTTTCTTT
NA,NA,TRBJ1-2,TRBV4-1,CASSQPGAPYGYTF,TGCGCCAGCAGCCAACCAGGGGCTCCTTATGGCTACACCTTC
NA,NA,TRBJ2-5,TRBV1,CTSSPKGLAGDLTTTQETQYF,TGCACCAGCAGCCCCAAAGGACTAGCGGGAGACCTAACGACTACCCAAGAGACCCAGTACTTC
NA,NA,TRBJ1-5,TRBV27,CASSLSEKRGTLRAYSNQPQHF,TGTGCCAGCAGTTTATCTGAGAAGAGGGGGACCCTCCGGGCGTATAGCAATCAGCCCCAGCATTTT
NA,TRBD1,TRBJ1-2,TRBV27,CASSRRDSLVGYTF,TGTGCCAGCAGTCGAAGGGACAGTTTAGTTGGCTACACCTTC
NA,TRBD1,TRBJ1-2,TRBV10-3,CAISESPSGQGDGYTF,TGTGCCATCAGTGAGTCCCCCTCTGGACAGGGGGATGGCTACACCTTC
NA,TRBD1,TRBJ1-1,TRBV5-1,CASSYTLQGETEAFF,TGCGCCAGCAGCTATACATTACAGGGGGAAACTGAAGCTTTCTTT
NA,NA,TRBJ1-5,TRBV2,CASSATGRHYSNQPQHF,TGTGCCAGCAGCGCAACAGGGAGACACTATAGCAATCAGCCCCAGCATTTT
once,TRBD1,TRBJ1-4,TRBV25-1,CASSHRWTGSDEKLFF,TGTGCCAGCAGTCACCGATGGACAGGGAGCGATGAAAAACTGTTTTTT
NA,NA,TRBJ1-1,TRBV6-2/TRBV6-3,CASSSSRAVGTEAFF,TGTGCCAGCAGTTCTAGTCGAGCCGTGGGCACTGAAGCTTTCTTT
NA,TRBD2,TRBJ2-3,TRBV5-1,CASSLAGVGDTQYF,TGCGCCAGCAGCTTAGCGGGGGTCGGAGATACGCAGTATTTT
NA,TRBD1,TRBJ1-1,TRBV27,CASSQTGGLNTEAFF,TGTGCCAGCAGCCAGACAGGGGGCTTGAACACTGAAGCTTTCTTT
NA,TRBD2,TRBJ2-7,TRBV7-9,CASSYGTSGRNEQYF,TGTGCCAGCAGCTACGGGACTAGCGGGAGGAACGAGCAGTACTTC
NA,TRBD1,TRBJ1-5,TRBV7-6,CASSARTGGSNQPQHF,TGTGCCAGCAGCGCGCGGACAGGGGGCAGCAATCAGCCCCAGCATTTT
NA,NA,TRBJ2-5,TRBV18,CASSPQSGSEETQYF,TGTGCCAGCTCACCCCAGTCGGGGAGTGAGGAGACCCAGTACTTC
NA,NA,TRBJ1-5,TRBV11-2,CASSLGGSPNQPQHF,TGTGCCAGCAGCCTTGGGGGGTCCCCGAATCAGCCCCAGCATTTT
NA,TRBD1,TRBJ1-1,TRBV19,CASNRGRDTEAFF,TGTGCCAGTAACAGGGGTAGGGACACTGAAGCTTTCTTT
NA,NA,TRBJ2-2,TRBV18,CASSREWGRDTGELFF,TGTGCCAGCTCACGGGAGTGGGGGCGCGACACCGGGGAGCTGTTTTTT
NA,NA,TRBJ1-1,TRBV27,CASSLILGGRGTEAFF,TGTGCCAGCAGTTTGATTTTGGGAGGACGGGGCACTGAAGCTTTCTTT
few,TRBD1,TRBJ1-5,TRBV23-1,CASSQRQGVSQPQHF,TGCGCCAGCAGTCAAAGGCAGGGGGTAAGTCAGCCCCAGCATTTT
NA,NA,TRBJ2-7,TRBV11-2,CASSFWGYGGVTYEQYF,TGTGCCAGCAGCTTTTGGGGTTACGGCGGGGTAACCTACGAGCAGTACTTC
NA,TRBD1,TRBJ2-3,TRBV5-4,CASSVGTDARTDTQYF,TGTGCCAGCAGCGTAGGGACAGACGCGCGGACAGATACGCAGTATTTT
NA,TRBD1,TRBJ1-1,TRBV3-1/TRBV3-2,CASSRDRAVNTEAFF,TGTGCCAGCAGCCGCGACAGGGCCGTGAACACTGAAGCTTTCTTT
once,NA,TRBJ2-2,TRBV10-3,CAISDERETGELFF,TGTGCCATCAGTGATGAGAGGGAAACCGGGGAGCTGTTTTTT
NA,NA,TRBJ1-2,TRBV18,CASSPQGRDYGYTF,TGTGCCAGCTCACCACAGGGCAGGGACTATGGCTACACCTTC